The 7 T cell receptor beta chains presented below share a single source sample, sequenced in a study of T cell repertoires in cytomegalovirus infection. TCRdb independently ran MiXCR on the reads; one entry per CDR3 protein. The table has hundreds of thousands of distinct CDR3 sequences, 15% to 20% seen once. The sample consisted of PBMCs. All receptors come from a human donor in good health (CMV status not recorded). Some clones in this sample may be carry-over from other donors' samples.

This clonotype was seen a handful of times. This chain connects TRBV14 to TRBJ1-1; D possibly corresponds to TRBD1 (6 bases). Trimming shortened V by 8 bases and J by 0 bases, and 16 bases separated the two germline ends. This CDR3 is 15 amino acids long. CDR1 SGHDN and CDR2 FVKESK come from the germline V gene. For the CDR3, the DNA is TGTGCCAGCCGGAAAATCGGGGGCCTGAACACTGAAGCTTTCTTT. Translation: CASRKIGGLNTEAFF.

This clonotype turned up a few times. The CDR3 DNA is TGTGCCAGCAGCTTTAATCCGAGGACTTTGGAGACCCAGTACTTC. Its translation: CASSFNPRTLETQYF. The V gene is TRBV11-2, the J gene TRBJ2-5; a weak D match, TRBD2 (5 bases). Looked up from germline, CDR1 is SGHAT and CDR2 is FQNNGV. The CDR3 extends over 15 amino acids. The V and J ends lost 3 bases and 5 bases respectively, with 16 bases between them.

This clonotype was counted only a few times. The rearrangement uses TRBV5-6 and TRBJ2-7; D could derive from TRBD1 or TRBD2 (5 bases each). With 2 bases removed from V and 0 bases from J, the gap between germline ends came to 18 bases. CDR1 and CDR2 (germline): SGHDT, YYEEEE. This CDR3 region has 17 residues. For the CDR3, the DNA is TGTGCCAGCAGCTTATCCTGGCTACCGGGGCGCTCCTACGAGCAGTACTTC. Translated, it gives CASSLSWLPGRSYEQYF.

This clonotype was found many times. The J gene is TRBJ2-7, the V gene TRBV24-1; D is undetermined. CDR3 size: 13 residues. The V gene lost 9 bases and the J gene lost 4 bases, with 15 bases spanning the gap. The germline V gene has CDR1 KGHDR and CDR2 SFDVKD. The CDR3 region has the DNA TGTGCCACCCGCCTGAGAGGCGGTTACGAGCAGTACTTC. The encoded protein is CATRLRGGYEQYF.

This clonotype has a handful of counts. The rearrangement joins TRBV5-1 to TRBJ2-5; tentatively, D is TRBD2 (5 bases). The germline V gene has CDR1 SGHRS and CDR2 YFSETQ. CDR3 length: 13 residues. V dropped 0 bases and J dropped 7 bases, with 10 bases sitting between them. CDR3 bases: TGCGCCAGCAGCTTGGCGGGGAGTGGGACCCAGTACTTC. It translates to CASSLAGSGTQYF.

This clonotype occurred a few times. The chain is built from TRBV2 and TRBJ1-1; D uncertain. The germline CDR1 and CDR2 sequences are SNHLY and FYNNEI. The CDR3 has 13 residues. The ends were cut back, 4 bases at V and 11 bases at J, with 17 bases in the middle. The CDR3 coding sequence is TGTGCCAGCAGTGCAGACTTACCCACGGCGGCTTTCTTT. As protein: CASSADLPTAAFF.

This chain connects TRBV10-3 to TRBJ2-5, with 11 bases that match TRBD2. This CDR3 has 15 residues. V gave up 0 bases and J gave up 7 bases; unmatched junction bases: 4. In germline, CDR1 is ENHRY, CDR2 SYGVKD. The CDR3 DNA reads as TGTGCCATCAGTGAGTCTAGCGGGGGGGACCCGACCCAGTACTTC. Its protein is CAISESSGGDPTQYF.